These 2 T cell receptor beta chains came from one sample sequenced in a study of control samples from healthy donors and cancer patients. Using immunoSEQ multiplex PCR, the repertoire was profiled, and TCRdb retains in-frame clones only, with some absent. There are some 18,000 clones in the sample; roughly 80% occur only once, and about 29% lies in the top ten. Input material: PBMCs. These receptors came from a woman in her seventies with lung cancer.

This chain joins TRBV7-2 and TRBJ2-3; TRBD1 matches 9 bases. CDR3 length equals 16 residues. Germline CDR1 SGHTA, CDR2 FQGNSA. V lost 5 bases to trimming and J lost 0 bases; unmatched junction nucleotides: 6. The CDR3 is CASSTGTGPSTDTQYF. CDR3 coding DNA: TGTGCCAGCAGCACCGGGACAGGGCCTAGCACAGATACGCAGTATTTT.

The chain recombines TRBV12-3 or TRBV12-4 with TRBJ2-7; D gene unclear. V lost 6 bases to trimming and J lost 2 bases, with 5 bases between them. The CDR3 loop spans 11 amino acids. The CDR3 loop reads CASSPAYEQYF. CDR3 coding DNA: TGTGCCAGCAGCCCCGCCTACGAGCAGTACTTC.